The entry below gives a single T cell receptor beta chain sequence along with its context. The specificity of this receptor is unknown. Per-base qualities were not stored, and no clone one base away is much larger. This entry comes from a study of cytomegalovirus exposure and HLA in healthy donors (dated by TCRdb to about 2017). Study-level background: According to an earlier analysis of 587 of the donors, roughly 180 million T cells yielded over 90 million unique TCR beta sequences and approximately 300 Gb of sequence data. All discovery cohort repertoires had been generated on a single sequencing platform. Using immunosequencing, the study profiled T cell repertoires from around 670 subjects and related those repertoires to cytomegalovirus serostatus. Donor age, sex, ethnicity and CMV serostatus were compiled together with the repertoire data. In the later analysis, no new phenotypic data were used to find candidate immune exposures; instead, reliance was placed on TCR beta sequences and their occurrence across donors. Roughly 300 gigabases of sequencing data and approximately 80 million unique TCR sequences were included in an early release covering over 600 HLA-typed donors. Across around 400 genotyped donors of the cohort, an average of roughly 200,000 unique TCR beta nucleotide sequences per donor were sequenced, and roughly a sixth of those sequences were non-productive. Among the approximately 400 genotyped donors, more than 70% belonged to the genetic ancestry cluster associated with self-reported Caucasian donors. A separate validation cohort of approximately 130 different subjects was used in addition to the approximately 640-subject first cohort. Typing coverage differed by locus: A, B, C, DRB1 and DQB1 were typed in roughly 620-630 donors, DQA1 in about 560, DPA1 in around 610, and DPB1 in roughly 450. The study combined high-throughput TCR immunosequencing, statistical association of individual TCRs with disease status, and machine learning to predict cytomegalovirus infection status. Genome-wide SNP genotypes for about three fifths of the 666 donors were used in a later genetic analysis, which treated that subset as a discovery cohort. Because of strong linkage in the cohort, roughly five DR-DQ haplotypes were treated as single units for association and clustering. An earlier analysis of roughly 600 of the donors used high-throughput TCR beta sequencing to judge whether each TCR beta V gene segment behaved as functional or pseudogenic. A later analysis re-examined previously published TCR beta repertoires from hundreds of donors and added high-resolution HLA genotyping to investigate patterns of TCR occurrence. The study aimed to test whether cataloging public T cell receptors could reveal signatures of past pathogen exposure. HLA typing covered class I and class II loci at four-digit resolution.

Libraries were constructed by the immunoSEQ multiplex PCR assay. For the multiplex PCR, a mixture combining 60 forward primers for TCR Vbeta segments and 13 reverse primers for TCR Jbeta segments was used. A multiplex PCR assay on genomic DNA amplified the CDR3 region of rearranged TCR beta genes. The Illumina HiSeq System was used to sequence the amplified TCR beta libraries as 87-base-pair reads. In the original analysis: Across the 600 to 700 repertoires, a later analysis counted tens of millions of unique TCR beta chains, roughly 11 million of which were shared by at least two donors. To remove PCR and sequencing errors, raw reads were error-corrected and collapsed into unique sequences using a nearest-neighbor algorithm that merged closely related sequences. To assign V, D and J gene segments, CDR3 sequences were aligned to IMGT reference sequences. For a sequence to be retained, at least a six-nucleotide match to both a V gene segment and a J gene segment was required. A rearrangement was called productive if the CDR3 had no stop codons and remained in frame with V and J, and every other rearrangement was called non-productive. CDR3 was defined according to IMGT convention as the region running from the second conserved V-encoded cysteine to the conserved J-encoded phenylalanine. In an earlier analysis of 550 to 650 of the donors, sequences lacking an unambiguous match to a single V gene segment were excluded. An earlier analysis of a few hundred of the donors classified V segments as functional when productive rearrangements were above 56.7% and as segregating when the standard deviation between donors was above 5%. A statistical classification framework was built to diagnose cytomegalovirus status from the catalog of TCR beta chain sequences. V and J gene assignment, in a later analysis, came from comparing TCR nucleotide sequences with IMGT/GENE-DB human TR gene sequences. The TCRdist pipeline was used in a later analysis to assign CDR3 sequences and most-parsimonious VDJ recombination scenarios. In a later analysis, every TCR beta chain was defined by the combination of its CDR3 amino acid sequence and its V-gene family, and reads without a unique V-gene family were dropped. In a later analysis, 550 to 650 highly shared, low-generation-probability nucleotide sequences were removed to address suspected cross-contamination and a sequencing artifact. In a later analysis, a clonal expansion index for each public chain was calculated from normalized within-repertoire ranks of inferred template counts. In a later analysis, generation probabilities were computed with a VDJ recombination model fitted to out-of-frame rearrangements, and the resulting probabilities were checked against IGoR. In a later analysis, TCR-TCR, TCR-HLA and TCR-CMV co-occurrence was scored with hypergeometric tests, and a repertoire-size bias correction was applied to TCR pairs. False discovery rates were estimated in a later analysis by permuting HLA or CMV assignments 20 times. In a later analysis, co-occurring TCRs were grouped using DBSCAN, with TCRdist sequence similarity added in when clustering inside HLA-allele-positive subsets. Repertoires with fewer than 30,000 or more than 120,000 public chains, plus five repertoires with anomalous nucleotide sharing, were excluded from co-occurrence clustering. TCRdb stores this immuneACCESS table with in-frame sequences only. Part of the clones is absent; in the studies checked, under half of the shortfall reflects unresolved V genes, and no reason is known for the rest. V, J and clone size are taken as reported in that table, and D and trimming were inferred from the DNA itself. The sample table shows about 180,000 clones, and approximately 79% are seen once. The biggest ten clones account for 0.69% of the sample.

The CDR3, cysteine through phenylalanine, is 15 amino acids long. Only CDR3 DNA remains: 45 bases, in frame from the first base. According to the germline V gene, CDR1 reads MGHRA and CDR2 reads YSYEKL. Deletion took 1 base off V and 8 bases off J, with a span of 17 bases between the germline ends. Study-level results and caveats: A further reported finding was that TCR beta sequences accurately predicted the HLA-A and HLA-B alleles for most subjects in the first cohort. According to a later analysis, parvovirus B19, influenza, CMV and Epstein-Barr virus appeared linked to several top co-occurrence clusters. Because counts were too low, about 15 rarely observed V segments, including chromosome 9 orphons, were left out of the earlier analysis of 500 to 650 of the donors. A cluster of highly shared sequence variants was judged likely to be a technical artifact of the sequencing pipeline. Because the 87-base-pair reads could not distinguish some IMGT-functional V segments, including TRBV6-2 and TRBV6-3, those segments were excluded. In a later analysis, HLA-associated TCR beta chains showed more clonal expansion and lower generation probabilities than non-associated chains that were equally common. The study gave a list of about 150 TCR beta chains associated with cytomegalovirus. In vitro tests confirmed that a few of the cytomegalovirus-associated TCR beta chains recognize cytomegalovirus antigens. Correlated functional status among segregating V segments might be attributable to linkage disequilibrium, but an unknown experimental factor could not be ruled out. Most CMV-associated TCR beta chains appeared to be HLA-restricted in a later analysis, and the HLA associations seemed to be driven largely by CMV exposure. In an earlier analysis of roughly 500 of the donors, most TCR beta V segments appeared in productive rearrangements about 87% or about 30% of the time, broadly matching IMGT annotations. The authors suggested that the approach could potentially be extended to other disease states and immunological phenotypes. Because HLA typing was unavailable for some donors at each locus, only the typed subset was used in association tests. In a later analysis, some 17,000 TCR beta sequences were associated with specific HLA alleles at a false discovery rate of 0.05. Assigning TCR associations to individual alleles was difficult when HLA alleles, especially DR and DQ, strongly co-occurred. Sequencing depth was assumed to be roughly uniform across donors in the presence/absence analyses, though that assumption may not hold. In both the original and validation cohorts, the classifier was reported to diagnose cytomegalovirus status with high specificity and sensitivity. CMV serostatus was the only immune exposure information available for the cohort. A later genetic analysis associated a missense DCLRE1C variant with V-gene and J-gene trimming of TCR beta chains, and an independent cohort replicated the association. According to a later analysis, TCR association rates differed among HLA loci, with DRB1 alleles showing the most associated TCRs and HLA-C alleles showing the fewest. Compared with the roughly 600-donor mean, donors in an Asian-associated ancestry cluster had fewer N-insertions in productive TCRs, according to a later genetic analysis. This cohort had only TCR beta chains sequenced, and the lack of alpha or paired-chain data limited which features could be detected. Most TCR sequences were observed very rarely across donors, whereas some public TCRs were present in many individuals.

The cohort was made up of approximately 700 healthy bone marrow donors. Cohort members were all nominally healthy when sampled, although unrecorded immune exposures were likely present. The donor tested CMV seronegative and was one of the 352 seronegative cohort members. A peripheral blood sample was collected from each donor, and TCR beta sequencing was performed on peripheral blood mononuclear cells. Genomic DNA extraction from the blood cell samples was performed with the Qiagen DNeasy Blood Extraction Kit. The rearrangement joined TRBV4-1 to TRBJ1-2, with the D gene too uncertain to name. The source material was PBMCs. The source of this sequence is a woman between 40 and 55 years old in good health and CMV-seronegative. The DNA is TGCGCCAGCAGCCAAGTCTATCCGGCGGTTAGGGGCTACACCTTC. Translated, this is CASSQVYPAVRGYTF.